This TCR beta chain was captured in a study of lymphopenia after photon versus proton radiotherapy. Study results and caveats: Proton therapy kept repertoires fairly stable, unlike photons, which gained effector/memory cells. After the lymphocyte nadir, photon-treated repertoires showed oligoclonal expansion, especially of CD8+ Temra cells.

Profiling relied on immunoSEQ multiplex PCR, and the TCRdb table lists in-frame clones only, not all of them. The profile shows approximately 21,000 clones, approximately 81% of them singletons. This clone appeared once. Its antigen is not known. The germline V and J ends were trimmed by 3 bases and 5 bases, with 7 bases remaining between them. Germline V lookup: CDR1 DFQATT, CDR2 SNEGSKA (reference sequence). The CDR3 length is 11 residues. The TCR was taken from a man aged 55-75 years with pancreatic cancer. Source: peripheral blood, taken from a patient treated with photon-based radiotherapy. This rearrangement joins TRBV20-1 to TRBJ2-5; D is undetermined. CDR3: CSARALETQYF. The CDR3 DNA follows: TGCAGTGCTAGGGCTCTGGAGACCCAGTACTTC.